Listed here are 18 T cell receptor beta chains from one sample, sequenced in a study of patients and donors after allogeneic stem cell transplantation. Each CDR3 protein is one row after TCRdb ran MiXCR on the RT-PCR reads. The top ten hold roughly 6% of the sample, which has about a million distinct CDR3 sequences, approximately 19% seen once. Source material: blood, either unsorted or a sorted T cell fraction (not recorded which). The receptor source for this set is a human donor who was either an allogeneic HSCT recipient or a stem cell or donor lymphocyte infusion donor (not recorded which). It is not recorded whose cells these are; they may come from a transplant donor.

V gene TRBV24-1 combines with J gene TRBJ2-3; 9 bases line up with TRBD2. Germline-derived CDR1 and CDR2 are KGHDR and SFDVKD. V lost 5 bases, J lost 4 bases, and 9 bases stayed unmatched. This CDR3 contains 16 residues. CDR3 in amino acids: CATSGVGGRAADTQYF. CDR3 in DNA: TGTGCCACCAGTGGTGTAGGCGGGAGGGCCGCAGATACGCAGTATTTT.

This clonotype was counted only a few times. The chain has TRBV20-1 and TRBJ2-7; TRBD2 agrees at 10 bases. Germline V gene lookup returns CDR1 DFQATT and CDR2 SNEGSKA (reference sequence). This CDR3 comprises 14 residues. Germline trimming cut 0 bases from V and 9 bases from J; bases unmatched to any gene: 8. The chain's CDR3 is CSARDSPGLAPQYF. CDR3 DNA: TGCAGTGCTAGAGATAGCCCGGGACTAGCGCCGCAGTACTTC.

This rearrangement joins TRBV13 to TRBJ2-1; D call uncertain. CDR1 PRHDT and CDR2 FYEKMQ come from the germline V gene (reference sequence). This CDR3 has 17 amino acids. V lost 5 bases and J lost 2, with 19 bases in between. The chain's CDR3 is CASSPPEAVGTYNEQFF. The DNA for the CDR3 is TGTGCCAGCAGCCCCCCTGAAGCTGTCGGCACCTACAATGAGCAGTTCTTC. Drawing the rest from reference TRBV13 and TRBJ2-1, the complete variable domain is AAGVIQSPRHLIKEKRETATLKCYPIPRHDTVYWYQQGPGQDPQFLISFYEKMQSDKGSIPDRFSAQQFSDYHSELNMSSLELGDSALYFCASSPPEAVGTYNEQFFGPGTRLTVL.

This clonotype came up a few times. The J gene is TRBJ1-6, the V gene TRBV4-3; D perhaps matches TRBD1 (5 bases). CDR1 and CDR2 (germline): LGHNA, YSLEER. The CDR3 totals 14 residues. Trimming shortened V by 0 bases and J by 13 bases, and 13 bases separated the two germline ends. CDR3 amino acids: CASSQDRAGRPLHF. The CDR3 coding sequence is TGCGCCAGCAGCCAAGATCGGGCAGGGAGGCCCCTCCACTTT.

The CDR3 region has the DNA TGTGCCAGCAGCTTAAATCGTCATGGAGGGAAGAGTACTGAAGCTTTCTTT. Protein sequence: CASSLNRHGGKSTEAFF. This chain links TRBV7-3 with TRBJ1-1; D call uncertain. Germline V gene sequence: CDR1 SGHTA, CDR2 FQGTGA. V was cut by 1 base and J by 5 bases, with 20 bases left in between. The CDR3 length is 17 residues.

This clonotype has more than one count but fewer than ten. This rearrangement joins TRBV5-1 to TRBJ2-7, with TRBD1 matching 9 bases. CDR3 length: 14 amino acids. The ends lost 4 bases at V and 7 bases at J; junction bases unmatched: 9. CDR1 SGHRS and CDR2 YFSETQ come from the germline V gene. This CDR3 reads CASSTGQGSGEQYF. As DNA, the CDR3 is TGCGCCAGCAGCACAGGACAGGGGTCGGGTGAGCAGTACTTC. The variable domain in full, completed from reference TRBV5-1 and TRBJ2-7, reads KAGVTQTPRYLIKTRGQQVTLSCSPISGHRSVSWYQQTPGQGLQFLFEYFSETQRNKGNFPGRFSGRQFSNSRSEMNVSTLELGDSALYLCASSTGQGSGEQYFGPGTRLTVT.

CDR3 residues: CASSPDRSRANYGYTF. The CDR3 bases are TGTGCCAGCTCACCCGACAGGTCAAGAGCTAACTATGGCTACACCTTC. The chain joins TRBV18 to TRBJ1-2, with D perhaps TRBD1 (6 bases). V shed 3 bases and J shed 0 bases, with 14 bases lying between them. CDR1 KGHSH and CDR2 LQKENI come from the germline V gene. The CDR3 extends over 16 amino acids.

The CDR3 nucleotides read TGCGCCAGCAGCCCCCGAGCCAGGGGCAAAGTTAACTATGGCTACACCTTC. Translation: CASSPRARGKVNYGYTF. This chain connects TRBV5-1 to TRBJ1-2; a weak D match, TRBD1 (6 bases). Trimming removed 4 bases from V and 1 base from J, with 20 bases in between. Germline CDR1 and CDR2: SGHRS and YFSETQ. The CDR3 is 17 residues long.

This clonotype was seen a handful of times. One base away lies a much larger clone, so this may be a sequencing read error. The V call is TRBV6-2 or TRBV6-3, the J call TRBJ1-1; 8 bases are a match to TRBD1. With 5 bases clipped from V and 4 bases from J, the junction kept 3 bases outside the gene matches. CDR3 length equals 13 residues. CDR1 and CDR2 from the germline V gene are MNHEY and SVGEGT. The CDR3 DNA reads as TGTGCCAGCAGTCAACAGGGGGTCACTGAAGCTTTCTTT. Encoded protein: CASSQQGVTEAFF.

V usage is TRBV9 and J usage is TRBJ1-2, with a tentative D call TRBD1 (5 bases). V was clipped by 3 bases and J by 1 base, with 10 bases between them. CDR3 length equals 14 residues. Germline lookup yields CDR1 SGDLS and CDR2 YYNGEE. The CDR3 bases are TGTGCCAGCAGCGCAGGGATGGGTAACTATGGCTACACCTTC. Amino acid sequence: CASSAGMGNYGYTF.

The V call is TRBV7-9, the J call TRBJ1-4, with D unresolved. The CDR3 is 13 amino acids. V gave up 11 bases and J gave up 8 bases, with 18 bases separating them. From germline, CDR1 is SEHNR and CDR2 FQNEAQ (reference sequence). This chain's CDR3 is CARNLGLGEKLFF. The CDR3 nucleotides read TGTGCCCGCAACTTGGGGTTGGGCGAAAAACTGTTTTTT.

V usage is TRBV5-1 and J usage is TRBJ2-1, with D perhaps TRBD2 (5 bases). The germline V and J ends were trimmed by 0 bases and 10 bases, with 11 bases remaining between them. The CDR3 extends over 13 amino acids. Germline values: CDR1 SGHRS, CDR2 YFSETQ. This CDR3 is CASSLGERREQFF. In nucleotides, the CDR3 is TGCGCCAGCAGCTTGGGGGAGAGACGAGAGCAGTTCTTC.

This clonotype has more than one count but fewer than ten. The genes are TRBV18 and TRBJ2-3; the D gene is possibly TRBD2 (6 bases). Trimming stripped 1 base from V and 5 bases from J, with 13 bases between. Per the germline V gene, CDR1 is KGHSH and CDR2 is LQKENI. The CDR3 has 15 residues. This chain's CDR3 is CASSPLAEQGDTQYF. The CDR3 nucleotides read TGTGCCAGCTCACCACTAGCGGAGCAAGGAGATACGCAGTATTTT.

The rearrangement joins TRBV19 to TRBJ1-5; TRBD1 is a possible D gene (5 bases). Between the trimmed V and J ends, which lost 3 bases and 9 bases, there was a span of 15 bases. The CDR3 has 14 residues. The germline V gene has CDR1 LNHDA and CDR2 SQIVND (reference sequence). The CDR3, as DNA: TGTGCCAGTAGTATCGTCGGGGCTCCAAGGCCCCAGCATTTT. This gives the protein CASSIVGAPRPQHF.

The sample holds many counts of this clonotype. The CDR3 DNA sequence: TGTGCCAGCAGTAAAGACAGGGCACCTGGGGCCAACGTCCTGACTTTC. Translation gives CASSKDRAPGANVLTF. The chain has TRBV12-3 or TRBV12-4 and TRBJ2-6, with 7 bases lining up with TRBD1. This CDR3 has 16 amino acids. J gave up 2 bases and V 5 bases, and 6 bases lay outside the gene matches.

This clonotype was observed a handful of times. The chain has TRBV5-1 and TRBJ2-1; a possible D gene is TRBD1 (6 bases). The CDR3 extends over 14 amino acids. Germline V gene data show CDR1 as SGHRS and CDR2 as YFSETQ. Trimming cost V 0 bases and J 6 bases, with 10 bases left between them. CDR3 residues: CASSLGHRANEQFF. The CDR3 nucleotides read TGCGCCAGCAGCTTGGGTCACAGGGCCAATGAGCAGTTCTTC.

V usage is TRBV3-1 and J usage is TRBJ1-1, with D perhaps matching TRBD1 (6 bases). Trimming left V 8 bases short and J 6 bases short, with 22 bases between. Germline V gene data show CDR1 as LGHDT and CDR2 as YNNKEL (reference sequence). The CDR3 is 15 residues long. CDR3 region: CASGPMNREHAEAFF. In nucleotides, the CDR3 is TGTGCCAGCGGCCCGATGAACAGGGAGCACGCTGAAGCTTTCTTT.

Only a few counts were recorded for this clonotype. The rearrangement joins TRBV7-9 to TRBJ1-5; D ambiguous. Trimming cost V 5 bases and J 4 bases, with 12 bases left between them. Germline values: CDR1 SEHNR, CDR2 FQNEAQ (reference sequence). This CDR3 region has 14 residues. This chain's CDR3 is CASSPGVLNQPQHF. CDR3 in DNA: TGTGCCAGCAGCCCTGGGGTACTTAATCAGCCCCAGCATTTT.